What follows are 9 T cell receptor beta chains derived from one specimen sequenced in a study of blood T cell repertoires in COVID-19. The method was immunoSEQ multiplex PCR; TCRdb's version includes in-frame clones alone and lacks a portion of them. The sample lists some 90,000 clones; about 70% were seen once. The sample comprised peripheral blood. The receptors shown here come from a woman aged 60-70 years in a cohort sampled during active or convalescent COVID-19.

In this sample, this clone turned up once. This sequence joins TRBV18 and TRBJ1-2, with 12 positions matching TRBD1. The CDR3 totals 14 residues. CDR1 is KGHSH and CDR2 is LQKENI in the germline V gene. V shed 0 bases, J shed 8 bases, and the junction held 1 base outside the gene matches. For the CDR3, the DNA is TGTGCCAGCTCACCACCGGGACAGGGGGCCGGCTACACCTTC. Translated: CASSPPGQGAGYTF.

The CDR3 region has the DNA TGTGCCAGCTCACCCGGGACAGGGTTGAACACTGAAGCTTTCTTT. This translates into CASSPGTGLNTEAFF. The chain employs TRBV18 and TRBJ1-1, with 9 positions matching TRBD1. With V trimmed by 3 bases and J by 0 bases, 2 bases remained unmatched. The germline V gene has CDR1 KGHSH and CDR2 LQKENI. The CDR3 sequence is 15 residues long.

This clone occurred many times. The chain employs TRBV19 and TRBJ2-2, with no clear D. The V end was cut by 6 bases, the J end by 7 bases, with 6 bases between. The CDR3 loop spans 11 amino acids. Looked up from germline, CDR1 is LNHDA and CDR2 is SQIVND (reference sequence). The CDR3 sequence: CASRFGGELFF. CDR3 nucleotides: TGTGCCAGTAGATTCGGCGGGGAGCTGTTTTTT. The complete variable domain, with remaining parts taken from reference TRBV19 and TRBJ2-2, reads DGGITQSPKYLFRKEGQNVTLSCEQNLNHDAMYWYRQDPGQGLRLIYYSQIVNDFQKGDIAEGYSVSREKKESFPLTVTSAQKNPTAFYLCASRFGGELFFGEGSRLTVL.

The chain uses TRBV3-1 (or the pseudogene TRBV3-2) and TRBJ1-2; D gene unclear. V was clipped by 0 bases and J by 4 bases, with 15 bases between them. Per the germline V gene, CDR1 is LGHDT and CDR2 is YNNKEL (reference sequence). The CDR3 is 16 amino acids. The CDR3, as DNA: TGTGCCAGCAGCCAAGATCGGGTACTGCATCTCTATGGCTACACCTTC. Translating gives CASSQDRVLHLYGYTF.

This clone showed up just a few times. The V gene is TRBV23-1, the J gene TRBJ1-6; TRBD1 might be the D (6 bases). TRBV23-1 is designated an ORF whose function remains uncertain. The CDR3 totals 17 residues. V shed 9 bases and J shed 0 bases, with 18 bases lying between them. As DNA, the CDR3 is TGCGCCAGAACCTGGGGGCAACGAAGCTCCTATAATTCACCCCTCCACTTT. Its protein is CARTWGQRSSYNSPLHF.

This chain uses TRBV7-3 with TRBJ2-2; 9 bases align to TRBD1. The CDR3 sequence is 14 residues long. Germline assignment: CDR1 SGHTA and CDR2 FQGTGA. Losses at the gene ends were 5 bases for V and 3 bases for J; bases not matched to a gene: 1. The CDR3 DNA reads as TGTGCCAGCAGCCGGACAGGGGACACCGGGGAGCTGTTTTTT. Its protein is CASSRTGDTGELFF.

In this sample, this clone turned up once. Other DNA sequences in this sample translate to the same CDR3. The chain joins TRBV5-1 to TRBJ2-3; 8 bases line up with TRBD1. CDR3 length: 18 amino acids. Trimming cost V 0 bases and J 0 bases; bases outside gene matches: 9. CDR1 and CDR2 (germline): SGHRS, YFSETQ. CDR3 residues: CASSLGSGGDRSTDTQYF. CDR3 nucleotides: TGCGCCAGCAGCTTGGGGTCCGGCGGGGACAGGAGCACAGATACGCAGTATTTT.

This clone was observed a handful of times. The V call is TRBV27, the J call TRBJ1-6; D is unclear. The CDR3 contains 16 residues. V was trimmed by 3 bases and J by 0 bases, leaving 9 bases between them. Germline CDR1 MNHEY, CDR2 SMNVEV (reference sequence). The CDR3 is CASSFGRSSYNSPLHF. Written as DNA, the CDR3 is TGTGCCAGCAGTTTCGGGAGGAGCTCCTATAATTCACCCCTCCACTTT.

The chain is built from TRBV6-4 and TRBJ1-5, with D possibly TRBD1 on 6 matching bases. Germline-derived CDR1 and CDR2 are MRHNA and SNTAGT. Trimming took 0 bases from V and 5 from J, leaving 8 bases between them. The CDR3 length is 14 residues. CDR3 in amino acids: CASSDSQGHQPQHF. The CDR3 DNA sequence: TGTGCCAGCAGTGACTCTCAGGGGCATCAGCCCCAGCATTTT.